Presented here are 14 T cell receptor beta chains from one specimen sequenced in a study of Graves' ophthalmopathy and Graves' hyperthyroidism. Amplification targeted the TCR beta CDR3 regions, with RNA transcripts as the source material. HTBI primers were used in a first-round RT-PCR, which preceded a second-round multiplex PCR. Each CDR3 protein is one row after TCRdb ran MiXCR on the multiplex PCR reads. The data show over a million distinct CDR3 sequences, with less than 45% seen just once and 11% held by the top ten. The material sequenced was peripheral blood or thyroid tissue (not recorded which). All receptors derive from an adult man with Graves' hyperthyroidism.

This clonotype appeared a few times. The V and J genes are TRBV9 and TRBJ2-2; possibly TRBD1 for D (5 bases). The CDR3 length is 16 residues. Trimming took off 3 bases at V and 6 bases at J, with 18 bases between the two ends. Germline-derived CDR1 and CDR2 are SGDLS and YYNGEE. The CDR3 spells CASSDYPGIGPGELFF. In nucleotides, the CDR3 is TGTGCCAGCAGCGATTACCCAGGGATCGGACCCGGGGAGCTGTTTTTT.

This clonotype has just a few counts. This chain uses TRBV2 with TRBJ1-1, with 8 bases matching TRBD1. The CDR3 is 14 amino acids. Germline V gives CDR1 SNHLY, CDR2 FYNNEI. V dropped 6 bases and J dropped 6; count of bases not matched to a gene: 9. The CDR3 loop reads CASSAGTGRPEAFF. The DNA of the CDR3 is TGTGCCAGCAGCGCCGGGACAGGTCGACCTGAAGCTTTCTTT.

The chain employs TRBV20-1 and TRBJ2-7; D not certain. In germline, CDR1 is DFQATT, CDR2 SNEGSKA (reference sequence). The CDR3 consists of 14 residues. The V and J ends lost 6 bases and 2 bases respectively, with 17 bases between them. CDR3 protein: CSARRVFGPYEQYF. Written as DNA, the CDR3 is TGCAGTGCGAGGCGAGTGTTTGGACCCTACGAGCAGTACTTC.

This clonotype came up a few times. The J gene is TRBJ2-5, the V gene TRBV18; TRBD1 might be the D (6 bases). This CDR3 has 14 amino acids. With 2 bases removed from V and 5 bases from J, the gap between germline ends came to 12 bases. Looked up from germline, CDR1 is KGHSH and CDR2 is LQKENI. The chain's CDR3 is CASSPVAGAETQYF. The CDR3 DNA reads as TGTGCCAGCTCACCAGTTGCAGGGGCGGAGACCCAGTACTTC.

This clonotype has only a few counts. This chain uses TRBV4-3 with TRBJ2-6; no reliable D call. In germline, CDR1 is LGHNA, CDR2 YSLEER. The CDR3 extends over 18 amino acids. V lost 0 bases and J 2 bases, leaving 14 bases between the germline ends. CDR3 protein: CASSQDMGLGAGANVLTF. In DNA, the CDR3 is TGCGCCAGCAGCCAAGATATGGGGTTAGGAGCTGGGGCCAACGTCCTGACTTTC.

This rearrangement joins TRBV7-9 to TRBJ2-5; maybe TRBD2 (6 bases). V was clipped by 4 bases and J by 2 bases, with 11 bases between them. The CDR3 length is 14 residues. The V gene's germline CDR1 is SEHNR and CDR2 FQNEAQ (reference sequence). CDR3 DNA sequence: TGTGCCAGCAGCTCCGACGGGACTCAAGAGACCCAGTACTTC. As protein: CASSSDGTQETQYF.

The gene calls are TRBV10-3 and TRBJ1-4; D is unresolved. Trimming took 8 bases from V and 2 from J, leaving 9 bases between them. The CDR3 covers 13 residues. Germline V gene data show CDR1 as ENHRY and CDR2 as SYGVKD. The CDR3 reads CAIGRETNEKLFF. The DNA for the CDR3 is TGTGCCATCGGACGGGAGACTAATGAAAAACTGTTTTTT.

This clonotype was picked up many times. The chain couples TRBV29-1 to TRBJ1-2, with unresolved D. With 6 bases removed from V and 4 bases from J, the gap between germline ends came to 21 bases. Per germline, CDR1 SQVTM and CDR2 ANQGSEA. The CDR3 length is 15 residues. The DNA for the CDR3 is TGCAGCGTGCCCCCGCCAGGCAGTCCTTCCTATGGCTACACCTTC. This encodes CSVPPPGSPSYGYTF.

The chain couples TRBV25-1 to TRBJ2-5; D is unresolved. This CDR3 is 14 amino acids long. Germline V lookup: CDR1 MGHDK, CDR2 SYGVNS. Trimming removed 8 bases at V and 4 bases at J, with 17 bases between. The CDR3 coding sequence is TGTGCCAGCGTTGGACGGGCTGAACCAGAGACCCAGTACTTC. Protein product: CASVGRAEPETQYF. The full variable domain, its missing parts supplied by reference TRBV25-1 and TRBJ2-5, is EADIYQTPRYLVIGTGKKITLECSQTMGHDKMYWYQQDPGMELHLIHYSYGVNSTEKGDLSSESTVSRIRTEHFPLTLESARPSHTSQYLCASVGRAEPETQYFGPGTRLLVL.

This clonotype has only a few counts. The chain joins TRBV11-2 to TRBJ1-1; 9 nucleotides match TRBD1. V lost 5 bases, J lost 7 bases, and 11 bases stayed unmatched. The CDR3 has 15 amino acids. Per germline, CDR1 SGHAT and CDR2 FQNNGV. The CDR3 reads CASSKQGAGPDEAFF. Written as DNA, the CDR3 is TGTGCCAGCAGCAAACAGGGGGCGGGCCCGGATGAAGCTTTCTTT.

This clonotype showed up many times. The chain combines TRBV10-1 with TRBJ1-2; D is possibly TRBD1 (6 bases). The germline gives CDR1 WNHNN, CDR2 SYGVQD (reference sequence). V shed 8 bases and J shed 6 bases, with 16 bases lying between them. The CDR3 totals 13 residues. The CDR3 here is CASSQGRDNGYTF. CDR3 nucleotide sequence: TGCGCCAGCTCTCAGGGAAGGGACAATGGCTACACCTTC.

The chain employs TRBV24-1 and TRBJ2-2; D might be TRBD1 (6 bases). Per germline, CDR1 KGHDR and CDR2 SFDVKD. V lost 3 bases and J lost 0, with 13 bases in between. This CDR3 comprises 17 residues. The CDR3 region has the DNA TGTGCCACCAGTGATCCAGCAGGGGACCCGAACACCGGGGAGCTGTTTTTT. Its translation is CATSDPAGDPNTGELFF.

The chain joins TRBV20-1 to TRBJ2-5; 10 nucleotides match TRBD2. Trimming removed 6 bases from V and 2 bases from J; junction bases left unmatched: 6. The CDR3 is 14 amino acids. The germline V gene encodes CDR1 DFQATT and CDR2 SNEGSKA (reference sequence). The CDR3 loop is CSATGLALQETQYF. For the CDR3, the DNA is TGCAGTGCAACGGGACTAGCGCTTCAAGAGACCCAGTACTTC.

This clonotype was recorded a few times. DNA for the CDR3: TGTGCCAGCAGCCACGGTCTCGGGGGACTGGATGAAAAACTGTTTTTT. The encoded protein is CASSHGLGGLDEKLFF. The chain couples TRBV7-2 to TRBJ1-4, with a weak D call TRBD1 (5 bases). CDR3 length: 16 residues. Deletions cut 5 bases from V and 6 bases from J, with 19 bases between. From germline, CDR1 is SGHTA and CDR2 FQGNSA.